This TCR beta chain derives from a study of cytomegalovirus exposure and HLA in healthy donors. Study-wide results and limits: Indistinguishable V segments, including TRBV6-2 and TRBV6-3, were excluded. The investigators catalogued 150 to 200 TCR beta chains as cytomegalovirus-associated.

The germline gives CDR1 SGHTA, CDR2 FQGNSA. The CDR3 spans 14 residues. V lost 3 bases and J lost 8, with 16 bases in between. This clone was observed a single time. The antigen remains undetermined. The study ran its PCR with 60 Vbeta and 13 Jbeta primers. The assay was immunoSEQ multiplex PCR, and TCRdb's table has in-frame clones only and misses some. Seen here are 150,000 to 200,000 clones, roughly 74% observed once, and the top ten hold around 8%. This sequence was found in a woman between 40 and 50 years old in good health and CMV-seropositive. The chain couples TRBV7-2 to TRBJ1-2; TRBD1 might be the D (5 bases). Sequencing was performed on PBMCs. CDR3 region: CASSFIQGGRGYTF. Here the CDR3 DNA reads TGTGCCAGCAGCTTTATTCAGGGTGGGAGGGGCTACACCTTC.